This T cell receptor (beta chain) derives from a study of shared clonotypes between healthy human individuals. Comment on this clone: Antigen unknown.

Sequencing used immunoSEQ multiplex PCR; TCRdb keeps in-frame clones, though not all of them. This table holds about 670,000 clones, approximately 75% found once. Regarding the study as a whole: The study sampled only blood, and tissue repertoires likely differ. Limited genetic and exposure-history diversity came from having few donors.

The CDR3 sequence is 13 residues long. The germline gives CDR1 MGHRA, CDR2 YSYEKL. V dropped 4 bases and J dropped 8 bases, with 13 bases sitting between them. The J gene is TRBJ2-3, the V gene TRBV4-1; a weak D match, TRBD1 (6 bases). Sequenced: memory CD4+ T cells sorted from blood. The sample's subset: CD45RA-negative fraction. The origin of this receptor is a woman aged 25 to 39 in good health. The CDR3 spells CASSPRTVTTQYF. CDR3 nucleotides: TGCGCCAGCAGCCCTAGGACAGTCACTACGCAGTATTTT.